The T cell receptor (beta chain) described here comes from a study of blood T cell repertoires in COVID-19. Study-level information: Samples taken during acute and convalescent COVID-19 were collected in the United States, Italy and Spain.

The CDR3 spans 15 residues. The germline V gene encodes CDR1 SNHLY and CDR2 FYNNEI. V was cut by 6 bases and J by 0 bases, with 14 bases left in between. This clone was seen a single time. In the source study's methods: The assay estimated nucleated cells by amplifying reference gene primers. Libraries were prepared by immunoSEQ multiplex PCR; TCRdb keeps only in-frame clonotypes and omits some of them. D and trimming were read from the DNA, whereas the V and J calls and clone size are those reported in that table. The table includes about 180,000 clones, approximately 87% detected once. This sequence was found in a man in his 70s with active or convalescent COVID-19. The J gene is TRBJ1-1, the V gene TRBV2, with D hard to call. The sample was peripheral blood. This CDR3 reads CASRTRETMNTEAFF. The CDR3 region has the DNA TGTGCCAGCAGAACTCGGGAGACCATGAACACTGAAGCTTTCTTT.